Below, 20 T cell receptor beta chains from the same sample are listed, as sequenced in a study of identical twins. TCRdb reprocessed the 5' RACE reads with MiXCR, giving one entry per CDR3 protein. The data hold around 530,000 distinct CDR3 sequences, with roughly 15% observed a single time. These data were likewise used in another study, on yellow fever vaccine responses in identical twins.

Specimen: CD4+ T cells sorted from blood. Receptors originate from a woman aged 18-29 years in good health.

The gene calls are TRBV20-1 and TRBJ2-6; no clear D gene. V lost 3 bases to trimming and J lost 0 bases, with 3 bases between them. Germline V CDR1 and CDR2: DFQATT, SNEGSKA (reference sequence). This CDR3 is 13 amino acids long. The CDR3 coding sequence is TGCAGTGCTAGGCCCTCTGGGGCCAACGTCCTGACTTTC. Translated, it gives CSARPSGANVLTF.

The chain links TRBV12-3 or TRBV12-4 to TRBJ2-7; D perhaps matches TRBD1 (5 bases). Trimming stripped 1 base from V and 4 bases from J, with 11 bases between. The CDR3 has 14 residues. The CDR3 reads CASSLGQGRYEQYV. The CDR3 DNA reads as TGTGCCAGCAGTTTAGGGCAGGGAAGGTACGAGCAGTACGTC.

This clonotype occurred a few times. The chain carries TRBV20-1 and TRBJ2-2; D tentatively reads TRBD1 or TRBD2 (5 bases each). This CDR3 has 16 residues. Trimming pared 5 bases from V and 3 bases from J, leaving 19 bases between. CDR1 is DFQATT and CDR2 is SNEGSKA in the germline V gene (reference sequence). The CDR3 bases are TGCAGTGCTCGCCCAGAGGGCTCAGGGTACACCGGGGAGCTGTTTTTT. Residues: CSARPEGSGYTGELFF.

Only a few counts were recorded for this clonotype. V usage is TRBV3-1 and J usage is TRBJ1-2, with D unresolved. V was clipped by 4 bases and J by 0 bases, with 12 bases between them. CDR1 LGHDT and CDR2 YNNKEL come from the germline V gene (reference sequence). This CDR3 is 15 amino acids long. The CDR3 is CASSPSRRTNYGYTF. CDR3 nucleotides: TGTGCCAGCAGCCCCTCGAGGAGAACTAACTATGGCTACACCTTC.

V gene TRBV6-1 combines with J gene TRBJ2-2, with TRBD2 as a possible D gene (7 bases). With 6 bases removed from V and 7 bases from J, the gap between germline ends came to 15 bases. This CDR3 region has 14 residues. Germline lookup yields CDR1 MNHNS and CDR2 SASEGT. The CDR3 region is CASRNQGRGGELFF. The CDR3 DNA follows: TGTGCCAGCAGAAACCAGGGGAGGGGCGGGGAGCTGTTTTTT.

This clonotype was found a few times. The rearrangement joins TRBV20-1 to TRBJ2-5; 8 bases agree with TRBD1. Germline V CDR1 and CDR2: DFQATT, SNEGSKA (reference sequence). The V and J ends lost 0 bases and 4 bases, in that order; junction bases with no gene match: 1. The CDR3 runs to 13 residues. The CDR3 loop is CSAREDRAETQYF. CDR3 coding DNA: TGCAGTGCTAGAGAGGACAGGGCAGAGACCCAGTACTTC.

A few counts support this clonotype. The V and J genes are TRBV29-1 and TRBJ2-2, with 8 bases fitting TRBD2. The CDR3 is made up of 16 amino acids. V trimming: 7 bases; J trimming: 5 bases; junction bases outside the gene matches: 15. The germline CDR1 and CDR2 sequences are SQVTM and ANQGSEA. The CDR3, as DNA: TGCAGCGGCTCCCTGGGAGCGGGAGTGAGTACCGGGGAGCTGTTTTTT. This sequence encodes CSGSLGAGVSTGELFF.

This clonotype was found a few times. V and J are TRBV28 and TRBJ1-5; weak D call: TRBD1 (5 bases). The CDR3 is made up of 17 amino acids. Trimming cost V 6 bases and J 3 bases, with 21 bases left between them. Germline loops: CDR1 MDHEN, CDR2 SYDVKM. The CDR3 sequence is CASSFLPEGLNNQPQHF. CDR3 bases: TGTGCCAGCAGCTTCCTTCCGGAGGGGTTGAACAATCAGCCCCAGCATTTT.

This clonotype occurred a few times. V and J are TRBV5-1 and TRBJ2-1; TRBD1 agrees at 7 bases. The CDR3 runs to 15 residues. V shed 4 bases and J 0 bases; nucleotides not matched to a gene: 4. Germline CDR1 reads SGHRS; CDR2 reads YFSETQ. DNA of the CDR3: TGCGCCAGCAGCCCGGGACAGCTCTCCTACAATGAGCAGTTCTTC. It codes for CASSPGQLSYNEQFF.

This clonotype was counted between two and nine times. The CDR3 here is CASSSPRTGGTEAFF. The CDR3, as DNA: TGTGCCAGCAGTAGCCCTAGGACAGGGGGCACTGAAGCTTTCTTT. The chain couples TRBV6-1 to TRBJ1-1, with 10 bases identical to TRBD1. V shed 5 bases and J 4 bases; nucleotides not matched to a gene: 7. CDR1 is MNHNS and CDR2 is SASEGT in the germline V gene. The CDR3 spans 15 residues.

The CDR3 loop reads CASSKVGIPNTGELFF. Here the CDR3 DNA reads TGTGCCAGCAGCAAGGTAGGAATCCCGAACACCGGGGAGCTGTTTTTT. The rearrangement joins TRBV5-6 to TRBJ2-2; D unclear. V was cut by 4 bases and J by 0 bases, with 13 bases left in between. CDR3 length: 16 residues. Germline loops: CDR1 SGHDT, CDR2 YYEEEE.

There are a few counts of this clonotype. The chain employs TRBV5-1 and TRBJ2-7, with 12 bases identical to TRBD1. The junction had 10 bases not matched to a gene; V was cut back by 0 bases and J by 6 bases. The CDR3 extends over 17 amino acids. Germline V gives CDR1 SGHRS, CDR2 YFSETQ. Here the CDR3 reads CASSLALSGTGGREQYF. The CDR3 bases are TGCGCCAGCAGCTTGGCTCTATCGGGGACAGGGGGCCGCGAGCAGTACTTC.

This rearrangement joins TRBV29-1 to TRBJ2-7, with 9 positions matching TRBD1. Germline CDR1 and CDR2: SQVTM and ANQGSEA. The CDR3 consists of 15 residues. Trimming took 6 bases from V and 7 from J; bases not matched to a gene: 16. CDR3 DNA: TGCAGCGTCAAACGGGGGACAGGGCCGAATCGTGAGCAGTACTTC. It translates to CSVKRGTGPNREQYF.

The gene calls are TRBV6-5 and TRBJ1-2; D remains unclear. This CDR3 has 14 residues. In germline, CDR1 is MNHEY, CDR2 SVGAGI. V was trimmed by 2 bases and J by 1 base, leaving 8 bases between them. The CDR3, as DNA: TGTGCCAGCAGTTACGATGGGTTTAACTATGGCTACACCTTC. Translating it yields CASSYDGFNYGYTF.

This clonotype was counted between two and nine times. The chain is built from TRBV6-6 and TRBJ2-7; a weak D match, TRBD1 (6 bases). Germline V gene sequence: CDR1 MNHNY, CDR2 SVGAGI (reference sequence). V was trimmed by 8 bases and J by 6 bases, leaving 14 bases between them. CDR3 length: 12 residues. The DNA for the CDR3 is TGTGCCAGCCAACAGGGTTCCGGCGAGCAGTACTTC. Amino acids: CASQQGSGEQYF.

There are a few counts of this clonotype. This chain links TRBV6-1 with TRBJ2-1; 7 bases are a match to TRBD1. The CDR3 length is 15 residues. In germline, CDR1 is MNHNS, CDR2 SASEGT. V lost 3 bases, J lost 6 bases, and 8 bases stayed unmatched. The CDR3 here is CASSEAVQGVNEQFF. The CDR3 DNA reads as TGTGCCAGCAGTGAGGCGGTTCAGGGGGTCAATGAGCAGTTCTTC.

This clonotype has only a few counts. The rearrangement uses TRBV2 and TRBJ2-5, with 7 bases lining up with TRBD2. Unmatched junction bases numbered 5, after V lost 3 bases and J lost 4 bases. The CDR3 contains 14 residues. Germline-derived CDR1 and CDR2 are SNHLY and FYNNEI. The DNA of the CDR3 is TGTGCCAGCAGTGACCCACTAGCGAGAGAGACCCAGTACTTC. This codes for CASSDPLARETQYF. Together with reference TRBV2 and TRBJ2-5, the CDR3 gives the full variable domain: EPEVTQTPSHQVTQMGQEVILRCVPISNHLYFYWYRQILGQKVEFLVSFYNNEISEKSEIFDDQFSVERPDGSNFTLKIRSTKLEDSAMYFCASSDPLARETQYFGPGTRLLVL.

The chain carries TRBV10-3 and TRBJ2-5, with a weak D call TRBD1 (5 bases). CDR1 and CDR2 (germline): ENHRY, SYGVKD. The CDR3 loop spans 12 amino acids. With 4 bases removed from V and 5 bases from J, the gap between germline ends came to 8 bases. CDR3 bases: TGTGCCATCAGTGCATCAGGGGAGACCCAGTACTTC. Translating gives CAISASGETQYF.

CDR3 DNA sequence: TGTGCCAGCAGTGAAGGGACAGGACAACACTCCTACGAGCAGTACTTC. Its translation: CASSEGTGQHSYEQYF. V gene TRBV6-1 combines with J gene TRBJ2-7; 7 nucleotides align to TRBD1. V lost 1 base, J lost 0 bases, and 6 bases stayed unmatched. CDR1 is MNHNS, CDR2 SASEGT, per germline. The CDR3 sequence is 16 residues long.

In this sample, this clonotype turned up a few times. The chain links TRBV11-1 to TRBJ2-2, with D uncertain. Trimming cost V 1 base and J 0 bases, with 21 bases left between them. This CDR3 spans 20 amino acids. Looked up from germline, CDR1 is SGHAT and CDR2 is FQDESV (reference sequence). CDR3 sequence: CASSLVFGLPLLSNTGELFF. The CDR3 nucleotides are TGTGCCAGCAGCTTAGTATTCGGGTTACCACTCCTTTCGAACACCGGGGAGCTGTTTTTT.